The sequence of this T cell receptor (beta chain) was determined in a study of blood T cells in healthy people across ages. Study context: The capture of about one barcoded beta molecule per two T cells was achieved by template switching.

Primed by a sample-barcoded 5' primer and a J-beta primer mix, a second PCR proceeded for 7 to 11 cycles. A 12-random-nucleotide template-switch adaptor tagged each cDNA molecule. TCRdb re-called the 5' RACE reads with MiXCR, one entry per CDR3 protein. Found here are 1.5 million to 2 million distinct CDR3 sequences, 49% of them singletons; the top ten hold 2.1%. The people who gave samples were healthy Caucasians from Russia, aged roughly 6 to 100. This clonotype was seen only a few times. The source is a woman in her thirties or forties in good health. Source material: blood.

DNA of the CDR3: TGTGCCAGCAGCACCCTCCGACTAGACATCCCCGGGGGGGACGAAGAGACCCAGTACTTC. This codes for CASSTLRLDIPGGDEETQYF. The chain combines TRBV21-1 with TRBJ2-5; TRBD2, the table's D call, lacks a check against the DNA. TRBV21-1 is designated a pseudogene. The CDR3 consists of 20 residues.